The clone carrying this T cell receptor (beta chain) showed up many times. Its antigen is still unknown. J gave up 3 bases and V 2 bases, and 2 bases lay outside the gene matches. Germline V gene data show CDR1 as DFQATT and CDR2 as SNEGSKA (reference sequence). The CDR3 is made up of 13 amino acids. TCRdb called the 5' RACE reads again in MiXCR, with one record for every CDR3 protein. The sample lists roughly 750,000 distinct CDR3 sequences, approximately 22% seen once, with roughly 4% in the top ten. The sample belongs to a study of identical twins. Study-wide results and limits: High-abundance cord blood beta clonotypes had fewer insertions; memory repertoires showed none. Diverse VJ usage suggested most zero-insertion clonotypes were not invariant T cells.

This sample was shared with a second study, whose subject was T cells expressing NK-cell markers.

The clonotype originates from a woman aged 18-35 years in good health. The rearrangement uses TRBV20-1 and TRBJ2-5; 8 bases are a match to TRBD1. The source material was PBMCs. CDR3 DNA: TGCAGTGCTAGACTGACAGGGGAAGAGACCCAGTACTTC. It yields the protein CSARLTGEETQYF.